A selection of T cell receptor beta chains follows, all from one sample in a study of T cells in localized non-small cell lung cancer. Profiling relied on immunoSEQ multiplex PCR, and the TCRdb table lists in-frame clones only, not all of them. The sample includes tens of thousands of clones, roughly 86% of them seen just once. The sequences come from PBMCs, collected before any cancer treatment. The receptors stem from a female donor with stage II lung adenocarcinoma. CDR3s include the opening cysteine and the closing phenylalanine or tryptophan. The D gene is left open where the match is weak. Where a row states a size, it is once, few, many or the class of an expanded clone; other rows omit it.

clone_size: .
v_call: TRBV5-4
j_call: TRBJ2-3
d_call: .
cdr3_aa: CASSLDRSTDTQYF
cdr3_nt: TGTGCCAGCAGCTTGGACAGAAGCACAGATACGCAGTATTTT

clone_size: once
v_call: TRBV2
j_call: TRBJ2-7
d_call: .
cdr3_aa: CASSERRGTPQPYEQYF
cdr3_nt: TGTGCCAGCAGTGAAAGGAGGGGCACTCCTCAACCCTACGAGCAGTACTTC

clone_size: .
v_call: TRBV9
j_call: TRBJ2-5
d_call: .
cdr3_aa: CASGGTVKETQYF
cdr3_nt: TGTGCCAGTGGGGGGACAGTAAAAGAGACCCAGTACTTC

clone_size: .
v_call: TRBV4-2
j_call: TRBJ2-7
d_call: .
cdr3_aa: CASSQGPRATYEQYF
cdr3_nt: TGTGCCAGCAGCCAAGGACCACGGGCGACCTACGAGCAGTACTTC

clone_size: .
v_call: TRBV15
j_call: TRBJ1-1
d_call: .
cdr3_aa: CATSPHLEEYTEAFF
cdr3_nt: TGTGCCACCAGCCCTCACCTGGAGGAGTACACTGAAGCTTTCTTT

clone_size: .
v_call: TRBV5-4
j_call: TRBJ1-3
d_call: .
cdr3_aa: CASSSGAGNTIYF
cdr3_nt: TGTGCCAGCAGCTCCGGGGCTGGAAACACCATATATTTT

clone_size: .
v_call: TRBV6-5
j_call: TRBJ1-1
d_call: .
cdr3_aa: CASSYSTQGDTEAFF
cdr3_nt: TGTGCCAGCAGTTACTCAACACAGGGTGACACTGAAGCTTTCTTT

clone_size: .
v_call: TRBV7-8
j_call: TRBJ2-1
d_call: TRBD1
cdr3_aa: CASSFDRGGRQFF
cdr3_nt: TGTGCCAGCAGCTTCGACAGGGGGGGGAGACAGTTCTTC

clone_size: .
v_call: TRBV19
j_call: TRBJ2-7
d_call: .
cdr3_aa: CASSIRASVSSYEQYF
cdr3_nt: TGTGCCAGTAGTATAAGGGCCAGCGTGAGCTCCTACGAGCAGTACTTC

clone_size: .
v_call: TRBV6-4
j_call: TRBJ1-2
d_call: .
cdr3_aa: CASSESPGVNYGYTF
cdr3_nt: TGTGCCAGCAGTGAGAGCCCAGGGGTAAACTATGGCTACACCTTC

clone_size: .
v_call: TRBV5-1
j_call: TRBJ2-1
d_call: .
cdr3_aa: CASSSRLGGDEQFF
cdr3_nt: TGCGCCAGCAGCTCCCGACTCGGTGGGGATGAGCAGTTCTTC

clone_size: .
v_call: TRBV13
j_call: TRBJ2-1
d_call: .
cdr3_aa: CASSPEWGSYNEQFF
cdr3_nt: TGTGCCAGCAGCCCAGAATGGGGTTCTTACAATGAGCAGTTCTTC

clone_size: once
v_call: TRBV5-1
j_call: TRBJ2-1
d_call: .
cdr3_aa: CASSPALGSSYNEQFF
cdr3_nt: TGCGCCAGCAGCCCGGCTCTGGGGAGCTCCTACAATGAGCAGTTCTTC

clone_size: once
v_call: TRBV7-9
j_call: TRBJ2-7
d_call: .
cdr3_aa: CASSSGVDLEQYF
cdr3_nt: TGTGCCAGCAGCTCCGGGGTGGACCTTGAGCAGTACTTC

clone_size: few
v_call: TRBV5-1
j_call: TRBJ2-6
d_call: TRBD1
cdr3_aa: CASRSGQGGSGANVLTF
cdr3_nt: TGCGCCAGCAGATCGGGACAGGGGGGCTCTGGGGCCAACGTCCTGACTTTC

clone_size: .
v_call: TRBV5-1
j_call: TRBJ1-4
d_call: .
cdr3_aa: CASSLSGEREKLFF
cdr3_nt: TGCGCCAGCAGCTTGTCAGGGGAGCGTGAAAAACTGTTTTTT

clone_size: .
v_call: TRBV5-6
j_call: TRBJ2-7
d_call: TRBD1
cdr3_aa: CASSSDRGLGEQYF
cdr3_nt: TGTGCCAGCAGCTCCGACAGGGGGCTAGGCGAGCAGTACTTC

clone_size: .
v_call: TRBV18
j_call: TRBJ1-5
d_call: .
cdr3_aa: CASSPGVNQPQHF
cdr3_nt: TGTGCCAGCTCACCAGGGGTCAATCAGCCCCAGCATTTT

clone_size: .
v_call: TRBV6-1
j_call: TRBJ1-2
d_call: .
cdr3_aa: CASSDGTRLDYGYTF
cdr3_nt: TGTGCCAGCAGTGATGGAACGAGACTGGACTATGGCTACACCTTC

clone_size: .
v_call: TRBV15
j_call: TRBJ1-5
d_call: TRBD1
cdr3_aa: CATSRGGGQGDLGQPQHF
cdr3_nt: TGTGCCACCAGCAGAGGGGGAGGACAGGGGGATTTAGGTCAGCCCCAGCATTTT

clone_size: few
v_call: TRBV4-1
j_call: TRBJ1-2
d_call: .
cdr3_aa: CASSQGGLIRPQDGYTF
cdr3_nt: TGCGCCAGCAGCCAAGGAGGATTGATTCGCCCCCAGGATGGCTACACCTTC

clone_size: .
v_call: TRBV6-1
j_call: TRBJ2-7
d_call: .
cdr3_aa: CASSEAWGQFYEQYF
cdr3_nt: TGTGCCAGCAGTGAAGCTTGGGGACAATTCTACGAGCAGTACTTC

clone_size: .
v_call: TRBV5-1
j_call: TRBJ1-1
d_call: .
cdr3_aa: CASSLPGKGTEAFF
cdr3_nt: TGCGCCAGCAGCTTGCCGGGCAAGGGCACTGAAGCTTTCTTT

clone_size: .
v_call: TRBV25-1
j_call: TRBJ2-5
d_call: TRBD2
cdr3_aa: CASSERTGGETQYF
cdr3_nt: TGTGCCAGCAGTGAACGGACGGGGGGTGAGACCCAGTACTTC

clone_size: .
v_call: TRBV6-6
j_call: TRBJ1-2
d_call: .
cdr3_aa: CASRFPNYGYTF
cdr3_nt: TGTGCCAGCCGGTTTCCGAACTATGGCTACACCTTC

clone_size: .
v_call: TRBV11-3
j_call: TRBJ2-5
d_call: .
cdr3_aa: CASSVEGNQETQYF
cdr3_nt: TGTGCCAGCAGCGTTGAGGGGAACCAAGAGACCCAGTACTTC

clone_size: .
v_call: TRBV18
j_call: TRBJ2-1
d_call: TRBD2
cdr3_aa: CASSPLSGGGNNEQFF
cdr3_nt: TGTGCCAGCTCACCACTTTCCGGGGGGGGGAACAATGAGCAGTTCTTC

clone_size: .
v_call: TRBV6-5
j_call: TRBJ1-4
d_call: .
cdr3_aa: CASSSPSGNNEKLFF
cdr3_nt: TGTGCCAGCAGTAGCCCCTCCGGGAATAATGAAAAACTGTTTTTT

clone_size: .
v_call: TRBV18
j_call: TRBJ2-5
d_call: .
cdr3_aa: CASSPSRSQETQYF
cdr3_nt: TGTGCCAGCTCACCATCTCGGAGTCAAGAGACCCAGTACTTC

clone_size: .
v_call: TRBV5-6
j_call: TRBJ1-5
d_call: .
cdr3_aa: CASSLGSQPQHF
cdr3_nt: TGTGCCAGCAGCTTGGGAAGTCAGCCCCAGCATTTT

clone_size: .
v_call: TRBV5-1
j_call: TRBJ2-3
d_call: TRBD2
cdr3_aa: CASSGTSGHTDTQYF
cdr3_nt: TGCGCCAGCAGCGGGACTAGCGGGCACACAGATACGCAGTATTTT

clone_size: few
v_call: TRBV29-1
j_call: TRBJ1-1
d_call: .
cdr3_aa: CSVPGPGTEAFF
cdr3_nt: TGCAGCGTTCCAGGGCCTGGCACTGAAGCTTTCTTT

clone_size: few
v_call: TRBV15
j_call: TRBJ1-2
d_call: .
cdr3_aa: CATSRDLGARYGYTF
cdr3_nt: TGTGCCACCAGCAGAGATCTGGGGGCGAGATATGGCTACACCTTC